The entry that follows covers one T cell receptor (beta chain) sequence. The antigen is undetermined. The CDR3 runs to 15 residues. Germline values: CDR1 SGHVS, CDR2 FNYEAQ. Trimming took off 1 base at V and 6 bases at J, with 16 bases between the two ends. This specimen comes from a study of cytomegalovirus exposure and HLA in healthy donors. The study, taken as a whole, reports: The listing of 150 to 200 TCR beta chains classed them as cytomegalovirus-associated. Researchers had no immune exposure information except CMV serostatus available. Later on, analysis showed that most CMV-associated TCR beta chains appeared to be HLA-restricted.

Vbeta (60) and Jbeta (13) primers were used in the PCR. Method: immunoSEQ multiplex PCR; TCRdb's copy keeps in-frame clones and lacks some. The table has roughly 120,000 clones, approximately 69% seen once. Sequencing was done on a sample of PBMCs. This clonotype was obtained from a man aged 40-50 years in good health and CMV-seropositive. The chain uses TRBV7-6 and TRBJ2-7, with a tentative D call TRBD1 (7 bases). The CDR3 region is CASSLVAGGSGEQYF. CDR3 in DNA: TGTGCCAGCAGCTTAGTGGCAGGGGGGAGCGGCGAGCAGTACTTC.